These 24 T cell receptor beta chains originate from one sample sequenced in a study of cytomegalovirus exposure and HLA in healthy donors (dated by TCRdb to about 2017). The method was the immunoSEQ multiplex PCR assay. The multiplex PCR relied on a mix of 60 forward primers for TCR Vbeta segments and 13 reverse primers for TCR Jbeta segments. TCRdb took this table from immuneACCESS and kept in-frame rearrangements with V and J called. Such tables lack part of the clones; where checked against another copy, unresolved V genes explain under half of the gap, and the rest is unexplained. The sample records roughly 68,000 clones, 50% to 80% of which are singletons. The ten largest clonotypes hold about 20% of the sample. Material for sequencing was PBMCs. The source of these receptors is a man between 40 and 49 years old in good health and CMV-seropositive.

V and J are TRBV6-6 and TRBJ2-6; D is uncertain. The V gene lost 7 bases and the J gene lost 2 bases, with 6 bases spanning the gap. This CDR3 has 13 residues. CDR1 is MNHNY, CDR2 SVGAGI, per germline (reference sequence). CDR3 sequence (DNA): TGTGCCAGCATCCTACCTGGGGCCAACGTCCTGACTTTC. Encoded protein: CASILPGANVLTF.

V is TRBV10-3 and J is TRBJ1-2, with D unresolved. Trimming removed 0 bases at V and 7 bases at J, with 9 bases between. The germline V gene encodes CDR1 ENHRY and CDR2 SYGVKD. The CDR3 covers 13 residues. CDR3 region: CAISESDGSGYTF. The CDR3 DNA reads TGTGCCATCAGTGAGTCTGACGGGTCTGGCTACACCTTC.

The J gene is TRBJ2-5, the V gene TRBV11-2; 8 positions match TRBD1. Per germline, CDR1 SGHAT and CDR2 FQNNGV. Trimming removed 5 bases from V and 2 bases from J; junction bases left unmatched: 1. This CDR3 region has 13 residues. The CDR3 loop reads CASSRDRQETQYF. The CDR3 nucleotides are TGTGCCAGCAGCCGGGACAGGCAAGAGACCCAGTACTTC.

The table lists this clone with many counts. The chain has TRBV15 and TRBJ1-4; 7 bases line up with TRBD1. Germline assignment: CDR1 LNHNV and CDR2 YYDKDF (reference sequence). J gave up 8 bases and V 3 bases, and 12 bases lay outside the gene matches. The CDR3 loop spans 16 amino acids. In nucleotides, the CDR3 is TGTGCCACCAGCAGCCCCGAGGGACAGCCCGGGGAAAAACTGTTTTTT. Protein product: CATSSPEGQPGEKLFF.

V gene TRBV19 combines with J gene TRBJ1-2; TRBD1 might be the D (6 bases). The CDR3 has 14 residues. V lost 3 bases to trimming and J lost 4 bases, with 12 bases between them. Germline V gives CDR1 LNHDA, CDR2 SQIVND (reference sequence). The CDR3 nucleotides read TGTGCCAGTAGTATCCTACAGGGAACCTATGGCTACACCTTC. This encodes CASSILQGTYGYTF.

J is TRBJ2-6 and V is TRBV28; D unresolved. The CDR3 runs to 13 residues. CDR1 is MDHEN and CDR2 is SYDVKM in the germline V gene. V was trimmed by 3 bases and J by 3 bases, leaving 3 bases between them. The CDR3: CASSFRGANVLTF. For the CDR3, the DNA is TGTGCCAGCAGTTTCCGTGGGGCCAACGTCCTGACTTTC.

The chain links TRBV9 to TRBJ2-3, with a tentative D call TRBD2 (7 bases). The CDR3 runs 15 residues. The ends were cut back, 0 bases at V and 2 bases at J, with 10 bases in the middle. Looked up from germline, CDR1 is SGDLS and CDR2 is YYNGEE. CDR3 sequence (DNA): TGTGCCAGCAGCGTAGTGGGGGGGCTCACAGATACGCAGTATTTT. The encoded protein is CASSVVGGLTDTQYF.

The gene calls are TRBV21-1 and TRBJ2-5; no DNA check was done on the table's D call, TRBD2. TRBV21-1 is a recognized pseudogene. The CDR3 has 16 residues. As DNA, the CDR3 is TGTGCCAGCAGCAAAGAGGTTGCGGGCCTGGAAGAGACCCAGTACTTC. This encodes CASSKEVAGLEETQYF.

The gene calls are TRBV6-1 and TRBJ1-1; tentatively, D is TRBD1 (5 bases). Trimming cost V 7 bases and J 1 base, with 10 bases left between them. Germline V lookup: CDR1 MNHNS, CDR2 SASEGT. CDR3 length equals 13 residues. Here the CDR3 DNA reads TGTGCCAGCACCCAGGGTAGGAACACTGAAGCTTTCTTT. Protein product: CASTQGRNTEAFF.

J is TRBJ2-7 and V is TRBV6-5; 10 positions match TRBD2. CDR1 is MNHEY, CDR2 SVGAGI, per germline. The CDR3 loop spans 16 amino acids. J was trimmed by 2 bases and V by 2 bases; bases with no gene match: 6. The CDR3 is CASSYTLAGVPYEQYF. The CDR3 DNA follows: TGTGCCAGCAGTTACACCCTAGCGGGAGTACCCTACGAGCAGTACTTC.

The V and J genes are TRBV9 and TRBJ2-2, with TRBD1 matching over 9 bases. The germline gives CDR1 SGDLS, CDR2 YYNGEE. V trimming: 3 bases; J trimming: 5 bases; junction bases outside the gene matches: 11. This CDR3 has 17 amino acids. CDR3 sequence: CASSDDPGTGLTGELFF. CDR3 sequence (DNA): TGTGCCAGCAGCGATGACCCCGGGACAGGGCTGACCGGGGAGCTGTTTTTT.

CDR3 region: CASSLTISTDTQYF. The CDR3 DNA reads as TGTGCCAGCAGCTTGACTATTAGCACAGATACGCAGTATTTT. The genes are TRBV5-4 and TRBJ2-3; D gene uncertain. Trimming took off 1 base at V and 0 bases at J, with 6 bases between the two ends. The CDR3 length is 14 residues. CDR1 and CDR2 from the germline V gene are SGHNT and YYREEE (reference sequence).

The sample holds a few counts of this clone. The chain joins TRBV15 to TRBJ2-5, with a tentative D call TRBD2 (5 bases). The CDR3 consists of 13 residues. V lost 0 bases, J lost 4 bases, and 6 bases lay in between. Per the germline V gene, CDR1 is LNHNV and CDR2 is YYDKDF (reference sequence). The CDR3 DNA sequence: TGTGCCACCAGCAGAGAACGGGGAGAGACCCAGTACTTC. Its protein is CATSRERGETQYF.

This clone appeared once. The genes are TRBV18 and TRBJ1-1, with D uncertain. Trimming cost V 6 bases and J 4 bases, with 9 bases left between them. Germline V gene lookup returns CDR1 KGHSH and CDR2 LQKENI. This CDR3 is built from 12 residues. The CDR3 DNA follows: TGTGCCAGCTCGCTAGGCATCACTGAAGCTTTCTTT. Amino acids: CASSLGITEAFF.

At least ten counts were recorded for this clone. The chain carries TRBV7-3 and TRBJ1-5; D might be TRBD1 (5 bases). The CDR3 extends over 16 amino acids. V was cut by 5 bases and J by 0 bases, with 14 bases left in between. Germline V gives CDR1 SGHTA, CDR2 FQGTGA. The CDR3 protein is CASSVNGAYSNQPQHF. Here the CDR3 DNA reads TGTGCCAGCAGCGTCAATGGGGCCTATAGCAATCAGCCCCAGCATTTT.

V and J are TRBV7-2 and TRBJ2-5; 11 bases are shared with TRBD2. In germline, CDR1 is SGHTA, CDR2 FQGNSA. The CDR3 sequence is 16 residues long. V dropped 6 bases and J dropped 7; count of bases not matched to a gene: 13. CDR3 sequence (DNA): TGTGCCAGCAGACAAAGACTAGCGGGGACTAAGGGGACCCAGTACTTC. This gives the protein CASRQRLAGTKGTQYF.

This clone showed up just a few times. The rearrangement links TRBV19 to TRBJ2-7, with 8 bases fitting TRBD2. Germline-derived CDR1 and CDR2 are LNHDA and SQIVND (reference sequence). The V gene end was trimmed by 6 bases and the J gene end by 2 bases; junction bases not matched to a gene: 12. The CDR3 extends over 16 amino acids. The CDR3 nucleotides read TGTGCCAGTAGCCCCTCCGGGGGGGGCTTTCCCTACGAGCAGTACTTC. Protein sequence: CASSPSGGGFPYEQYF.

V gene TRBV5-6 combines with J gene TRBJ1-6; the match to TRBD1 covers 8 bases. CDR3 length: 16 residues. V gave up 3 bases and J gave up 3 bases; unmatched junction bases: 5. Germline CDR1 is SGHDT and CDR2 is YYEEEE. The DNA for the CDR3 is TGTGCCAGCAGCTCCCCGGGACAGGTCTATAATTCACCCCTCCACTTT. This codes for CASSSPGQVYNSPLHF.

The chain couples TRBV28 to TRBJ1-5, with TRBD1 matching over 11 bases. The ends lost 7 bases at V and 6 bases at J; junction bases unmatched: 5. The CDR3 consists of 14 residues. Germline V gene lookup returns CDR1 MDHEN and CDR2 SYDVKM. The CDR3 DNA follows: TGTGCCAGCAATCCCGGGACAGGGGGTCAGCCCCAGCATTTT. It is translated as CASNPGTGGQPQHF.

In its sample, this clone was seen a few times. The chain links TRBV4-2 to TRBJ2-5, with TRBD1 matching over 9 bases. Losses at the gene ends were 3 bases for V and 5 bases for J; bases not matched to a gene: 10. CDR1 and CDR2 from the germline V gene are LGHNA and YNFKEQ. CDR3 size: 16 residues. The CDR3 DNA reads TGTGCCAGCAGCCACACCGGACAGGGGAGACCGGAGACCCAGTACTTC. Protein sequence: CASSHTGQGRPETQYF.

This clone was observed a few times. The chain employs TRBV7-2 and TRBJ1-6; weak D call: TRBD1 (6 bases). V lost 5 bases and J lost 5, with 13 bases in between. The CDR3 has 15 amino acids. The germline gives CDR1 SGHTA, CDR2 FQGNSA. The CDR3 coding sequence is TGTGCCAGCAGCCTTCGGACAGCGAATAATTCACCCCTCCACTTT. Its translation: CASSLRTANNSPLHF.

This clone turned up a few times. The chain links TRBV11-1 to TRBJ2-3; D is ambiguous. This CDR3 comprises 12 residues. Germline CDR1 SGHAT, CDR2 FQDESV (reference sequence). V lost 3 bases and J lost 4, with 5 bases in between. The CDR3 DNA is TGTGCCAGCAGCTTTATCGCAGATACGCAGTATTTT. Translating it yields CASSFIADTQYF.

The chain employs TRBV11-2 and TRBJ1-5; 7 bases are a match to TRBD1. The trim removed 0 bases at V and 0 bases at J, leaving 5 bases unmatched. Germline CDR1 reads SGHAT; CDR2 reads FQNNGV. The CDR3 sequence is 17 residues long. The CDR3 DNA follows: TGTGCCAGCAGCTTAGAATCGACAGGGAATAGCAATCAGCCCCAGCATTTT. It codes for CASSLESTGNSNQPQHF.

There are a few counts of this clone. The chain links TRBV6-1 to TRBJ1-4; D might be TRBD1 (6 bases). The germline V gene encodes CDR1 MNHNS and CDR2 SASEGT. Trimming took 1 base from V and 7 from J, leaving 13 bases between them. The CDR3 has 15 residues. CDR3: CASSEDTGTLEKLFF. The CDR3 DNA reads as TGTGCCAGCAGTGAAGATACCGGGACACTTGAAAAACTGTTTTTT.